This T cell receptor (beta chain) comes out of a study of CD8+CD57+ T cells in acquired aplastic anemia. General observations from the study: Any difference that existed in CD8+ Simpson's diversity between patients and controls was not significant. Patients and controls were found to share some 30 CD8+ CDR3 sequences.

About this clonotype: Its target is not known.

Genomic DNA was employed as the template in profiling TCR beta VDJ and CDR3. TCRdb re-called the reads through MiXCR, storing one row per CDR3 protein. The sample yields around 80,000 distinct CDR3 sequences, roughly 70% seen once. CDR1 and CDR2 (germline): DFQATT, SNEGSKA (reference sequence). The J segment lost 6 bases and the V segment lost 5 bases, leaving 6 bases of the junction unmatched. The CDR3 is 12 amino acids. It was patients with CD8+CD57+ cell expansion by flow cytometry who were chosen for sequencing. The sequencing input was sorted CD4+, CD8+, or CD8+CD57+ T cells (not recorded which) from PBMCs. The rearrangement joins TRBV20-1 to TRBJ1-2; 7 bases are a match to TRBD1. The TCR sequence derives from a human donor with aplastic anemia. CDR3 residues: CSAVTGMDGYTF. In DNA, the CDR3 is TGCAGTGCTGTGACAGGGATGGATGGCTACACCTTC.